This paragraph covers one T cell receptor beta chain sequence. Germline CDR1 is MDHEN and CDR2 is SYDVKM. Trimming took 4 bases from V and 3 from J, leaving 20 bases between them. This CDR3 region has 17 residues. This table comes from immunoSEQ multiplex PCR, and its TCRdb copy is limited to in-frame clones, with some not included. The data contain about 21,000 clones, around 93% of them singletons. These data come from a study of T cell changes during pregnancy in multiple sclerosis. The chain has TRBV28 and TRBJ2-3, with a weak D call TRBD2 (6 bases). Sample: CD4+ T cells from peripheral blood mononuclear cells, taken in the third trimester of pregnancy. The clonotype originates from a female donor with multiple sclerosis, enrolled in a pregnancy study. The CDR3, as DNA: TGTGCCAGCAGTTCCACCGCCATAGCGGAGGGAACAGATACGCAGTATTTT. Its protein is CASSSTAIAEGTDTQYF.